Sequencing of this TCR beta chain was carried out in a study of T-cell memory formation after mild COVID-19. Study context: The two donors had largely donor-specific TCR clusters. Points from the study as a whole: Balance between CD4 and CD8 was seen in clones contracting day 15 to 85, and a CD4+ lean was seen in later expanders. Shrinking CD4+ clones were chiefly CM and EM; CD8+ ones were chiefly EMRA.

Trimming removed 3 bases from V and 3 bases from J; junction bases left unmatched: 2. Germline assignment: CDR1 DFQATT and CDR2 SNEGSKA (reference sequence). This CDR3 spans 13 amino acids. 5'RACE, which relied on constant-segment primers, yielded TCR alpha and TCR beta cDNA libraries carrying sample barcodes and UMIs. TCRdb independently ran MiXCR on the 5' RACE reads; one entry per CDR3 protein. The profile shows roughly 300,000 distinct CDR3 sequences, around 15% of them singletons. Notes on this clonotype: Its target is unknown.

Sequencing was carried out using PBMCs or a T cell subset sorted from them (not recorded which). This TCR was recovered from a man aged 18 to 30 who had mild COVID-19 (a few samples of this study predate the infection). Cell type and time point are not known. The chain employs TRBV20-1 and TRBJ1-5; 7 nucleotides align to TRBD1. The CDR3 is CSASGTVNQPQHF. The CDR3 DNA follows: TGCAGTGCTAGTGGGACAGTCAATCAGCCCCAGCATTTT.